The next 8 T cell receptor beta chains were all read from a single sample in a study of T-cell reconstitution after alpha-beta-depleted transplantation in children. During its preparation, the TCRbeta library received unique molecular identifiers. TCRdb itself ran the PCR reads through MiXCR, one entry per CDR3 protein. Of approximately 340,000 distinct CDR3 sequences listed, about 9.3% are singletons. The specimen comprised PBMCs from the stem cell graft donor, sampled from the stem cell graft. The receptor set was obtained from a human donor who donated a stem cell graft to a child with acute lymphoblastic leukemia.

The rearrangement uses TRBV29-1 and TRBJ2-3; the match to TRBD2 covers 8 bases. This CDR3 is 16 amino acids long. The germline V gene encodes CDR1 SQVTM and CDR2 ANQGSEA. After removal of 2 bases from V and 1 base from J, the junction contained 8 bases not matched to a gene. CDR3 bases: TGCAGCGTTGAAAGGATCAGCGGGAGAGGCACAGATACGCAGTATTTT. Amino acids: CSVERISGRGTDTQYF.

This clonotype was recorded many times. The rearrangement links TRBV6-2 or TRBV6-3 to TRBJ2-7; D is possibly TRBD2 (6 bases). V lost 10 bases and J lost 5, with 21 bases in between. The CDR3 is 14 amino acids. Germline values: CDR1 MNHEY, CDR2 SVGEGT. The CDR3 reads CAITSGGKVHEQYF. The CDR3 DNA follows: TGTGCCATAACATCCGGAGGGAAGGTTCACGAGCAGTACTTC.

This clonotype was seen a handful of times. The chain uses TRBV11-2 and TRBJ1-3; D is possibly TRBD1 (6 bases). Germline values: CDR1 SGHAT, CDR2 FQNNGV. The CDR3 runs 16 residues. V lost 4 bases and J lost 4, with 17 bases in between. CDR3 DNA: TGTGCCAGCAGCTCAGTACGGGGGGCGCCGGGAAACACCATATATTTT. Its protein is CASSSVRGAPGNTIYF.

This clonotype occurred a few times. V is TRBV12-5 and J is TRBJ2-7, with D unresolved. Trimming took off 6 bases at V and 2 bases at J, with 11 bases between the two ends. The CDR3 runs 13 residues. The germline gives CDR1 LGHNT, CDR2 FRNRAP. The CDR3, as DNA: TGTGCTAGTGGCCCCGACACAACCTACGAGCAGTACTTC. Encoded protein: CASGPDTTYEQYF.

This clonotype has only a few counts. The chain couples TRBV6-5 to TRBJ1-1; D might be TRBD1 (6 bases). V dropped 2 bases and J dropped 3 bases, with 10 bases sitting between them. Germline values: CDR1 MNHEY, CDR2 SVGAGI. The CDR3 sequence is 14 residues long. Here the CDR3 reads CASSYRAGDTEAFF. As DNA, the CDR3 is TGTGCCAGCAGTTACAGGGCAGGGGACACTGAAGCTTTCTTT.

This clonotype was detected many times. The CDR3 protein is CSARDPPSETYNEQFF. The CDR3 nucleotides read TGCAGTGCTAGAGATCCCCCTAGCGAAACCTACAATGAGCAGTTCTTC. The chain combines TRBV20-1 with TRBJ2-1, with D possibly matching TRBD2 (6 bases). V dropped 0 bases and J dropped 2 bases, with 14 bases sitting between them. Looked up from germline, CDR1 is DFQATT and CDR2 is SNEGSKA (reference sequence). The CDR3 is 16 amino acids.

CDR3 sequence: CASSLGDQEQFF. In nucleotides, the CDR3 is TGCGCCAGCAGCTTAGGGGACCAAGAGCAGTTCTTC. The J gene is TRBJ2-1, the V gene TRBV5-1; D may be TRBD1 or TRBD2 (5 bases each). Looked up from germline, CDR1 is SGHRS and CDR2 is YFSETQ. Trimming shortened V by 2 bases and J by 10 bases, and 10 bases separated the two germline ends. The CDR3 spans 12 residues. Variable domain in full (rest from reference TRBV5-1 and TRBJ2-1): KAGVTQTPRYLIKTRGQQVTLSCSPISGHRSVSWYQQTPGQGLQFLFEYFSETQRNKGNFPGRFSGRQFSNSRSEMNVSTLELGDSALYLCASSLGDQEQFFGPGTRLTVL.

In its sample, this clonotype was seen many times. This chain links TRBV29-1 with TRBJ2-7; D is perhaps TRBD1 (6 bases). Trimming left V 5 bases short and J 6 bases short, with 20 bases between. The CDR3 is 14 residues long. Germline CDR1 SQVTM, CDR2 ANQGSEA. This chain's CDR3 is CSVLPEGGQIEQYF. As DNA, the CDR3 is TGCAGCGTTCTTCCAGAAGGAGGACAGATCGAGCAGTACTTC.